This T cell receptor beta chain is drawn from a study of beta chain features in type 1 diabetes. Trimming left V 0 bases short and J 8 bases short, with 14 bases between. Germline loops: CDR1 MNHEY, CDR2 SVGAGI. CDR3 length: 14 amino acids. TCRB transcripts that were expressed got sequenced, as all of the isolated RNA had been reverse transcribed. Libraries were prepared by immunoSEQ multiplex PCR; TCRdb keeps only in-frame clonotypes and omits some of them. Among more than 300,000 clones, around 12% were seen once, and the ten largest hold 0.017%. The V call is TRBV6-5, the J call TRBJ2-7; possibly TRBD1 for D (5 bases). The sequencing input was naive CD4+ T cells from blood. The origin of this receptor is a man aged 18 to 35 in good health. This CDR3 is CASSYSIGRVKQYF. CDR3 nucleotides: TGTGCCAGCAGTTACTCGATCGGCAGGGTGAAGCAGTACTTC.